A single sample is the source of the 22 T cell receptor beta chains below, sequenced in a study of cytomegalovirus exposure and HLA in healthy donors. The PCR made use of 60 Vbeta and 13 Jbeta primers. TCRdb's table, derived via immunoSEQ multiplex PCR, lists solely in-frame clones and lacks some. The sample yields approximately 71,000 clones, of which the top ten take up approximately 3.9%. The sample comprised PBMCs. Receptors were obtained from a female donor in good health and CMV-seropositive.

Frequency places this clone as large. The chain couples TRBV19 to TRBJ1-2, with 9 bases aligning to TRBD1. This CDR3 region has 12 residues. In germline, CDR1 is LNHDA, CDR2 SQIVND (reference sequence). V lost 6 bases to trimming and J lost 8 bases; unmatched junction nucleotides: 4. CDR3 in amino acids: CASRTGGQGYTF. In DNA form, the CDR3 reads TGTGCCAGTAGAACAGGGGGCCAAGGCTACACCTTC.

The J gene is TRBJ1-6, the V gene TRBV6-5; D gene ambiguous. CDR3 length: 12 residues. The V gene's germline CDR1 is MNHEY and CDR2 SVGAGI. The germline V and J ends were trimmed by 2 bases and 8 bases, with 4 bases remaining between them. The CDR3 protein is CASSYTDSPLHF. The CDR3 DNA is TGTGCCAGCAGTTACACTGATTCACCCCTCCACTTT.

On this clone: The same CDR3 can be traced to other DNA sequences in this sample. This sequence joins TRBV7-8 and TRBJ2-3; D gene unclear. The CDR3 totals 15 residues. V shed 0 bases and J shed 5 bases, with 12 bases lying between them. Germline-derived CDR1 and CDR2 are SGHVS and FQNEAQ. Here the CDR3 DNA reads TGTGCCAGCAGCTTAGCAATCCATTCGGGAGATACGCAGTATTTT. Protein sequence: CASSLAIHSGDTQYF.

This sequence joins TRBV15 and TRBJ2-7, with 9 nucleotides matching TRBD1. CDR1 and CDR2 from the germline V gene are LNHNV and YYDKDF (reference sequence). V shed 4 bases, J shed 3 bases, and the junction held 7 bases outside the gene matches. This CDR3 spans 15 amino acids. DNA for the CDR3: TGTGCCACCAGCACCCTAGAGACAGGGGGCTACGAGCAGTACTTC. It translates to CATSTLETGGYEQYF.

CDR3: CASSTDDTGELFF. In DNA form, the CDR3 reads TGTGCCAGCAGCACTGATGACACCGGGGAGCTGTTTTTT. This chain uses TRBV5-4 with TRBJ2-2; no firm D call. The CDR3 loop spans 13 amino acids. The ends were cut back, 4 bases at V and 3 bases at J, with 7 bases in the middle. CDR1 is SGHNT and CDR2 is YYREEE in the germline V gene (reference sequence).

The V call is TRBV7-9, the J call TRBJ2-1, with TRBD2 identical over 8 bases. V was clipped by 4 bases and J by 6 bases; unmatched bases: 14. Per the germline V gene, CDR1 is SEHNR and CDR2 is FQNEAQ (reference sequence). This CDR3 comprises 17 residues. The CDR3 DNA reads TGTGCCAGCAGCTCCCCCAGCAGCGGGGGTGTAGGCAATGAGCAGTTCTTC. Amino acids: CASSSPSSGGVGNEQFF.

Points on this clone: The same CDR3 can be traced to other DNA sequences in this sample. The chain is built from TRBV15 and TRBJ1-6, with D perhaps matching TRBD1 (5 bases). This CDR3 has 14 residues. In germline, CDR1 is LNHNV, CDR2 YYDKDF (reference sequence). The V end lost 2 bases, the J end lost 3 bases, and 5 bases lay between the germline ends. Here the CDR3 DNA reads TGTGCCACCAGCAGACAGGGCTATAATTCACCCCTCCACTTT. This translates into CATSRQGYNSPLHF.

The rearrangement uses TRBV6-1 and TRBJ2-3; D perhaps matches TRBD2 (6 bases). Germline CDR1 is MNHNS and CDR2 is SASEGT. This CDR3 has 15 amino acids. Trimming removed 2 bases at V and 1 base at J, with 10 bases between. The DNA for the CDR3 is TGTGCCAGCAGTGAAACGACTAGGGGCACAGATACGCAGTATTTT. This gives the protein CASSETTRGTDTQYF.

The rearrangement uses TRBV4-3 and TRBJ2-3, with D maybe TRBD1 (6 bases). The germline gives CDR1 LGHNA, CDR2 YSLEER. Trimming removed 1 base from V and 3 bases from J, with 17 bases in between. The CDR3 has 17 amino acids. The CDR3 loop is CASSQAMGAPPTDTQYF. The CDR3, as DNA: TGCGCCAGCAGCCAAGCTATGGGGGCCCCGCCTACAGATACGCAGTATTTT.

The chain's CDR3 is CASSFNRNTGELFF. The CDR3 region has the DNA TGTGCCAGCAGCTTCAACAGGAACACCGGGGAGCTGTTTTTT. The chain employs TRBV5-4 and TRBJ2-2; D remains ambiguous. The CDR3 spans 14 residues. The V and J ends lost 2 bases and 1 base respectively, with 6 bases between them. Germline V CDR1 and CDR2: SGHNT, YYREEE (reference sequence).

The genes are TRBV28 and TRBJ1-1; D remains unclear. Trimming stripped 5 bases from V and 0 bases from J, with 13 bases between. Germline-derived CDR1 and CDR2 are MDHEN and SYDVKM. The length of the CDR3 is 15 residues. Here the CDR3 DNA reads TGTGCCAGCAGTCCCACGACGGGGATGAACACTGAAGCTTTCTTT. Its translation is CASSPTTGMNTEAFF.

The chain joins TRBV6-5 to TRBJ1-2, with TRBD1 matching 10 bases. The germline V gene has CDR1 MNHEY and CDR2 SVGAGI. With V trimmed by 0 bases and J by 7 bases, 5 bases remained unmatched. The CDR3 consists of 15 residues. Here the CDR3 reads CASSYSRQGARGYTF. CDR3 DNA: TGTGCCAGCAGTTACTCACGACAGGGGGCGCGTGGCTACACCTTC.

Note on this clone: In the same sample, other DNA sequences code for this CDR3. The chain links TRBV18 to TRBJ2-7; 9 bases map to TRBD1. Unmatched junction bases numbered 3, after V lost 6 bases and J lost 0 bases. In germline, CDR1 is KGHSH, CDR2 LQKENI. There are 14 residues in the CDR3. The CDR3 loop reads CASSPTGGSYEQYF. CDR3 coding DNA: TGTGCCAGCTCTCCGACAGGGGGCTCCTACGAGCAGTACTTC.

The rearrangement uses TRBV20-1 and TRBJ2-1, with D uncertain. The CDR3 is made up of 11 amino acids. Trimming stripped 3 bases from V and 9 bases from J, with 9 bases between. Per germline, CDR1 DFQATT and CDR2 SNEGSKA (reference sequence). CDR3 bases: TGCAGTGCTAGTGTCCTAGGTGAGCAGTTCTTC. Translation: CSASVLGEQFF.

The chain joins TRBV28 to TRBJ1-5; TRBD1 agrees at 8 bases. The trim removed 5 bases at V and 2 bases at J, leaving 2 bases unmatched. CDR1 and CDR2 from the germline V gene are MDHEN and SYDVKM. This CDR3 comprises 14 residues. CDR3 coding DNA: TGTGCCAGCAGTCCGGGACAGGGCAATCAGCCCCAGCATTTT. It specifies CASSPGQGNQPQHF.

The chain recombines TRBV7-2 with TRBJ2-5; tentatively, D is TRBD2 (7 bases). Germline V gene data show CDR1 as SGHTA and CDR2 as FQGNSA. There are 14 residues in the CDR3. The germline V and J ends were trimmed by 0 bases and 5 bases, with 10 bases remaining between them. CDR3 DNA: TGTGCCAGCAGCTTAGCACAGGGAGGGGAGACCCAGTACTTC. Amino acid sequence: CASSLAQGGETQYF. The whole variable domain, filled in from reference TRBV7-2 and TRBJ2-5, reads GAGVSQSPSNKVTEKGKDVELRCDPISGHTALYWYRQSLGQGLEFLIYFQGNSAPDKSGLPSDRFSAERTGGSVSTLTIQRTQQEDSAVYLCASSLAQGGETQYFGPGTRLLVL.

The CDR3 is CASTLQGMEGYTF. The DNA for the CDR3 is TGTGCCAGCACCCTACAGGGGATGGAAGGCTACACCTTC. The rearrangement uses TRBV5-4 and TRBJ1-2; 7 nucleotides agree with TRBD1. This CDR3 has 13 residues. Germline V gene lookup returns CDR1 SGHNT and CDR2 YYREEE (reference sequence). Trimming removed 6 bases from V and 8 bases from J; junction bases left unmatched: 10.

The chain uses TRBV19 and TRBJ1-2; 7 nucleotides match TRBD1. J was trimmed by 2 bases and V by 2 bases; bases with no gene match: 2. This CDR3 is built from 14 residues. Germline CDR1 LNHDA, CDR2 SQIVND (reference sequence). As DNA, the CDR3 is TGTGCCAGTAGTATACAGACAGGGAACTATGGCTACACCTTC. Amino acids: CASSIQTGNYGYTF.

The V call is TRBV5-1, the J call TRBJ1-1; 10 bases are a match to TRBD1. This CDR3 is built from 13 residues. CDR1 SGHRS and CDR2 YFSETQ come from the germline V gene. Losses at the gene ends were 0 bases for V and 10 bases for J; bases not matched to a gene: 3. This CDR3 reads CASSLGQGASAFF. CDR3 DNA sequence: TGCGCCAGCAGCTTGGGACAGGGGGCGTCAGCTTTCTTT. Using reference TRBV5-1 and TRBJ1-1 for the parts outside the CDR3, the full variable domain is KAGVTQTPRYLIKTRGQQVTLSCSPISGHRSVSWYQQTPGQGLQFLFEYFSETQRNKGNFPGRFSGRQFSNSRSEMNVSTLELGDSALYLCASSLGQGASAFFGQGTRLTVV.

This sequence joins TRBV14 and TRBJ2-5; the D is unclear. This CDR3 contains 14 residues. With 3 bases removed from V and 3 bases from J, the gap between germline ends came to 11 bases. CDR1 and CDR2 (germline): SGHDN, FVKESK. This CDR3 is CASSHLGTEETQYF. For the CDR3, the DNA is TGTGCCAGCAGCCACTTGGGCACGGAAGAGACCCAGTACTTC. The full variable domain, with the rest looked up from reference TRBV14 and TRBJ2-5, is EAGVTQFPSHSVIEKGQTVTLRCDPISGHDNLYWYRRVMGKEIKFLLHFVKESKQDESGMPNNRFLAERTGGTYSTLKVQPAELEDSGVYFCASSHLGTEETQYFGPGTRLLVL.

This chain joins TRBV7-8 and TRBJ1-5, with 7 bases fitting TRBD1. The CDR3 is made up of 15 amino acids. The J segment lost 1 base and the V segment lost 3 bases, leaving 3 bases of the junction unmatched. Germline V gene sequence: CDR1 SGHVS, CDR2 FQNEAQ. CDR3: CASSFTGVSNQPQHF. CDR3 nucleotide sequence: TGTGCCAGCAGCTTTACAGGGGTGAGCAATCAGCCCCAGCATTTT.

The V gene is TRBV29-1, the J gene TRBJ2-1, with D tentatively TRBD2 (6 bases). Trimming cost V 0 bases and J 5 bases, with 11 bases left between them. This CDR3 has 14 residues. The germline V gene has CDR1 SQVTM and CDR2 ANQGSEA. The DNA of the CDR3 is TGCAGCGTTGAAGATCGGGGGAAAGACAATGAGCAGTTCTTC. It encodes CSVEDRGKDNEQFF.